This TCR beta chain comes out of a study of somatic mutations in cytotoxic T cells in rheumatoid arthritis. In the study overall: Patient blood, roughly 27 ml in EDTA, was obtained immediately after diagnosis and prior to the start of any treatment.

This CDR3 has 16 amino acids. Study conclusions and caveats: TRBV07 showed slight underrepresentation in rheumatoid arthritis patients, unadjusted for multiple comparisons. Exceedance of 20% of CD8+ cells by the largest CD8+ clone occurred in about an eighth of the roughly 60 patients. It was found that CD8+ T-cell clonality in rheumatoid arthritis patients did not differ significantly from that in age-matched healthy controls.

This clone was observed a few times. Its antigen is undetermined. Profiled with immunoSEQ multiplex PCR; TCRdb holds only in-frame clones, not every one. The table records 14,000 or so clones, 74% of them present only once. V usage is TRBV21-1 and J usage is TRBJ1-6; the D segment call TRBD1 is taken from the table without a DNA check. TRBV21-1 represents a pseudogene. This TCR was recovered from an adult with rheumatoid arthritis. The sequenced sample consisted of CD8+ T cells sorted from blood. CDR3: CASSSPRRDREPPLHF. The CDR3 DNA reads as TGTGCCAGCAGCTCCCCTCGGAGGGACAGGGAACCACCCCTCCACTTT.